Listed below are T cell receptor beta chains from one sample, sequenced in a study of blood T cell repertoires in COVID-19. Method: immunoSEQ multiplex PCR; TCRdb's copy keeps in-frame clones and lacks some. Of about 73,000 clones listed, 75% to 90% are singletons. The sequenced sample consisted of peripheral blood. Every receptor here comes from an elderly man with active or convalescent COVID-19. Both conserved end residues are part of each CDR3. A D gene is named only where the DNA matches it firmly. Only part of the rows carry a size: once, few, many, or a class if the clone is expanded.

size,V,D,J,DNA,CDR3
-,TRBV11-2,-,TRBJ2-7,TGTGCCAGCAGCTTGACTGTTTCATACGAGCAGTACTTC,CASSLTVSYEQYF
-,TRBV18,-,TRBJ2-3,TGTGCCAGCTCACCGACGCCAGTCGGGGATACGCAGTATTTT,CASSPTPVGDTQYF
-,TRBV5-6,-,TRBJ2-5,TGTGCCAGCAGCCCCGTGTTCCGGTCCTCGGTCCAGTACTTC,CASSPVFRSSVQYF
-,TRBV5-1,TRBD2,TRBJ2-1,TGCGCCAGCAGCTTAACTAGCGGGGTTTTTGTGGATGAGCAGTTCTTC,CASSLTSGVFVDEQFF
-,TRBV5-4,-,TRBJ2-7,TGTGCCAGCAGTGTTCAAGGGGCGGGATCTTACGAGCAGTACTTC,CASSVQGAGSYEQYF
-,TRBV19,TRBD1,TRBJ1-2,TGTGCCAGTAGTTCTGGGACAGGGGGCGCAAAAAACTATGGCTACACCTTC,CASSSGTGGAKNYGYTF
-,TRBV6-6,TRBD1,TRBJ2-3,TGTGCCAGCTCAAGGGACAGGGGTGGAGATACGCAGTATTTT,CASSRDRGGDTQYF
once,TRBV7-9,-,TRBJ1-6,TGTGCCAGCAGCCAAGACAGCTCCTATAATTCACCCCTCCACTTT,CASSQDSSYNSPLHF
-,TRBV12-5,TRBD1,TRBJ2-2,TGTGCTAGTGGTTTGGCACGGACAGGGTATTCCACCGGGGAGCTGTTTTTT,CASGLARTGYSTGELFF
once,TRBV11-2,-,TRBJ2-3,TGTGCCAGCAGCCTTGTGGGGTCGGTGGGGAGAGATACGCAGTATTTT,CASSLVGSVGRDTQYF
-,TRBV5-5,-,TRBJ2-1,TGTGCCAGCAGCTTGTTAGGGGTTCGGGACAATGAGCAGTTCTTC,CASSLLGVRDNEQFF
-,TRBV19,TRBD2,TRBJ2-5,TGTGCCAGTAGTCAAGCGGGAGACGGAAAGACCCAGTACTTC,CASSQAGDGKTQYF
once,TRBV12-5,TRBD1,TRBJ1-1,TGTGCTAGTGGCTCCGGGACAGGGGGATTCAACACTGAAGCTTTCTTT,CASGSGTGGFNTEAFF
-,TRBV5-1,-,TRBJ2-6,TGCGCCAGCAGCGAAGACAGCCCTGGGGCCAACGTCCTGACTTTC,CASSEDSPGANVLTF
-,TRBV2,-,TRBJ1-6,TGTGCCAGCAGTGTAGGGGGGGCAGATAATTCACCCCTCCACTTT,CASSVGGADNSPLHF
-,TRBV4-2,TRBD1,TRBJ1-6,TGTGCCAGCAGCCAAGATAAGGACAGGGGTAATTCACCCCTCCACTTT,CASSQDKDRGNSPLHF
-,TRBV3-1/TRBV3-2,TRBD2,TRBJ2-5,TGTGCCAGCAGTTATAGACTAGCGGGGGGTCAGACCCAGTACTTC,CASSYRLAGGQTQYF
-,TRBV4-3,-,TRBJ1-3,TGCGCCAGCAGCCTATATACAGGTTACTCTGGAAACACCATATATTTT,CASSLYTGYSGNTIYF
-,TRBV18,TRBD1,TRBJ2-4,TGTGCCAGCTCACCCCTAGGGGGCAGAGCCAAAAACATTCAGTACTTC,CASSPLGGRAKNIQYF
-,TRBV25-1,-,TRBJ1-6,TGTGCCAGCAGTGAATCCTGGGGAGTCGGGAATTCACCCCTCCACTTT,CASSESWGVGNSPLHF
-,TRBV7-2,-,TRBJ2-1,TGTGCCAGCAGCTTAGTACAGGGATTGACTGAGCAGTTCTTC,CASSLVQGLTEQFF
-,TRBV10-1,TRBD1,TRBJ2-7,TGCGCCAGCAGTGACCGGACAGGGGGCTCCTTCGAGCAGTACTTC,CASSDRTGGSFEQYF
-,TRBV5-4,TRBD2,TRBJ2-7,TGTGCCAGCAGCTCGGGACTAGCGGGAGGGCTTTACGAGCAGTACTTC,CASSSGLAGGLYEQYF
-,TRBV5-4,TRBD1,TRBJ2-5,TGTGCCAGCAGTCAGACAGGGTCGGAGACCCAGTACTTC,CASSQTGSETQYF
-,TRBV18,-,TRBJ1-2,TGTGCCAGCTCACCAGACAGACTCTATGGCTACACCTTC,CASSPDRLYGYTF
-,TRBV3-1/TRBV3-2,-,TRBJ1-5,TGTGCCAGCGGCTTTGAAGGGGATCAGCCCCAGCATTTT,CASGFEGDQPQHF
-,TRBV7-9,TRBD2,TRBJ2-2,TGTGCCAGCAGCTTAGGTTCGGGACTAGCGGCGAACACCGGGGAGCTGTTTTTT,CASSLGSGLAANTGELFF
-,TRBV5-1,TRBD1,TRBJ2-1,TGCGCCAGCAGCTCGGAGGGACAGGGCTATGAGCAGTTCTTC,CASSSEGQGYEQFF
-,TRBV27,-,TRBJ1-4,TGTGCCAGCAGTTCCGACAGAGAAAAACTGTTTTTT,CASSSDREKLFF
-,TRBV5-1,TRBD2,TRBJ2-2,TGCGCCAGCAGACCCTCTACGGGGGGGCCCGGGGAGCTGTTTTTT,CASRPSTGGPGELFF
-,TRBV6-5,-,TRBJ1-5,TGTGCCAGCAGTTACTCGCCACGGGGCAATCAGCCCCAGCATTTT,CASSYSPRGNQPQHF
once,TRBV6-5,-,TRBJ1-4,TGTGCCAGCAGGGGAGGGCCGGGGAGTAATGAAAAACTGTTTTTT,CASRGGPGSNEKLFF
-,TRBV20-1,-,TRBJ2-3,TGCAGTGCTAGAGGGCCCCACGAGCAGTATTTT,CSARGPHEQYF
-,TRBV6-2/TRBV6-3,-,TRBJ2-1,TGTGCCAGCAGTTACTCGGGCAGCTACAATGAGCAGTTCTTC,CASSYSGSYNEQFF
-,TRBV7-2,TRBD1,TRBJ2-5,TGTGCCAGCAGCGAAGACAGGGAGCAGACCCAGTACTTC,CASSEDREQTQYF
-,TRBV6-4,-,TRBJ1-4,TGTGCCAGCAGTTTGGAGCTAGGCGAAAAACTGTTTTTT,CASSLELGEKLFF
-,TRBV12-5,TRBD1,TRBJ1-1,TGTGCTAGTGGTTCCAACAGGGGGCGTGGGAACACTGAAGCTTTCTTT,CASGSNRGRGNTEAFF
-,TRBV3-1/TRBV3-2,TRBD1,TRBJ1-2,TGTGCCAGCAGCCAAGTATCAGGGGGCTATGGCTACACCTTC,CASSQVSGGYGYTF
-,TRBV5-1,TRBD1,TRBJ2-2,TGCGCCAGCAGCCAAAGGGACAGGGGCAAAGGGGACACCGGGGAGCTGTTTTTT,CASSQRDRGKGDTGELFF
-,TRBV11-3,TRBD1,TRBJ1-3,TGTGCCAGCAGCTTGGGACAGATAACTGGAAACACCATATATTTT,CASSLGQITGNTIYF